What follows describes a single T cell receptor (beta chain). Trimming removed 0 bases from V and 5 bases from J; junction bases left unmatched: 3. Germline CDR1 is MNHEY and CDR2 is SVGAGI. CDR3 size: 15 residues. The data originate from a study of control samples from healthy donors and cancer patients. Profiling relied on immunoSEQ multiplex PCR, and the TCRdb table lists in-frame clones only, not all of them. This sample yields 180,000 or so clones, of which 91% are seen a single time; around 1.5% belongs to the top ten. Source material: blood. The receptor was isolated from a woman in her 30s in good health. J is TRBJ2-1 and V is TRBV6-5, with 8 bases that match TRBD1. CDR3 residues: CASSYSGQGNNEQFF. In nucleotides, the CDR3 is TGTGCCAGCAGTTACTCTGGACAGGGCAACAATGAGCAGTTCTTC.